The entry that follows covers one T cell receptor (beta chain) sequence. CDR3 length: 18 amino acids. Germline V CDR1 and CDR2: WNHNN, SYGVQD (reference sequence). V shed 8 bases, J shed 5 bases, and the junction held 16 bases outside the gene matches. Per the original data handling: Estimation of nucleated cell counts relied on the amplification of reference gene primers. TCRdb's copy holds only in-frame clones and misses some; the assay was immunoSEQ multiplex PCR. The V and J calls and clone size were taken over from that table, and D and trimming were inferred from the DNA. This sample has some 290,000 clones, with just over 90% found just once. This specimen belongs to a study of blood T cell repertoires in COVID-19. Ages ranged from roughly 18 to 95 years, with residence in more than 20 US areas. Assignments of participants to cohorts depended upon their own reported clinical history.

The gene calls are TRBV10-1 and TRBJ2-5, with 14 bases lining up with TRBD2. The specimen sequenced was PBMCs or T cells enriched from blood (not recorded which). This clonotype originated in a woman aged 40 to 50 with acute COVID-19. CDR3 sequence: CASVQGCTGTSGSETQYF. CDR3 in DNA: TGCGCCAGCGTTCAGGGCTGCACCGGGACTAGCGGGAGCGAGACCCAGTACTTC.